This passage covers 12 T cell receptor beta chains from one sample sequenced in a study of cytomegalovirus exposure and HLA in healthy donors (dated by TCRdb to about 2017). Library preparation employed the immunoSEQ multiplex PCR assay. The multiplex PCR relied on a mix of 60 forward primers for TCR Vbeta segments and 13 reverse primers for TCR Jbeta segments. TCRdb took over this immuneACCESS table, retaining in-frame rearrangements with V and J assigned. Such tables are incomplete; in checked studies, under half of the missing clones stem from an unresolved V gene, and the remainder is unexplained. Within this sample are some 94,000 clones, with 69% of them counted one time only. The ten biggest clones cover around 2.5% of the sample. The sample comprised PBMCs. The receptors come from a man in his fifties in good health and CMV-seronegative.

This CDR3 reads CASSLSGTSSGDNSYEQYF. CDR3 in DNA: TGTGCCAGCAGCCTTTCCGGGACTAGTAGTGGAGACAACTCCTACGAGCAGTACTTC. J is TRBJ2-7 and V is TRBV13; 8 bases map to TRBD2. The V gene end was trimmed by 5 bases and the J gene end by 0 bases; junction bases not matched to a gene: 18. CDR1 PRHDT and CDR2 FYEKMQ come from the germline V gene (reference sequence). CDR3 size: 19 residues.

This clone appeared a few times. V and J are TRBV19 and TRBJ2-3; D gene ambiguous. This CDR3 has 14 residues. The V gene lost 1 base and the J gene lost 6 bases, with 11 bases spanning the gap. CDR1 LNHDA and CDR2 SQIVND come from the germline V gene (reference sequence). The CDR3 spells CASSIGLQPDTQYF. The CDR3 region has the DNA TGTGCCAGTAGTATAGGGCTTCAACCGGATACGCAGTATTTT.

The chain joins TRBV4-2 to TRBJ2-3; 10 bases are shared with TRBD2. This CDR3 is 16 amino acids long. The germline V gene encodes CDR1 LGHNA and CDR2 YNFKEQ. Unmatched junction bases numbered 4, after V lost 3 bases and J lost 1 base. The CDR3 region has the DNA TGTGCCAGCAGCCATCTAGCGGGGGTTGGCACAGATACGCAGTATTTT. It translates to CASSHLAGVGTDTQYF.

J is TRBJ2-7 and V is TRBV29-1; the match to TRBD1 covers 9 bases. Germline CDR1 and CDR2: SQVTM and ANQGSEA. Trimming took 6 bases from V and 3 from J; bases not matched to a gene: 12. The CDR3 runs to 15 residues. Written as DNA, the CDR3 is TGCAGCGTCGTAACAGGGGGCGGAGTGGGCTACGAGCAGTACTTC. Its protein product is CSVVTGGGVGYEQYF.

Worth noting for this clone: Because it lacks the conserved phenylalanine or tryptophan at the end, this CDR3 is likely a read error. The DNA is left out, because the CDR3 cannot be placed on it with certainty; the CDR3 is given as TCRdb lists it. This chain's CDR3 is CARSYRRDGRTV. This chain connects TRBV5-3 to TRBJ1-1. TRBV5-3 belongs to the ORF category, with a function that is uncertain. Counting both end residues, the CDR3 totals 12 amino acids.

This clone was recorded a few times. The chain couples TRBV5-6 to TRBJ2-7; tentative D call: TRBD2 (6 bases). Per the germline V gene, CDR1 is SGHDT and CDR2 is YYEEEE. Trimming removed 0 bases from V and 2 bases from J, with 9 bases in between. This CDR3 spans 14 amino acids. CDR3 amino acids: CASSLVGGTYEQYV. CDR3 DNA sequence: TGTGCCAGCAGCTTGGTGGGAGGCACCTACGAGCAGTACGTC.

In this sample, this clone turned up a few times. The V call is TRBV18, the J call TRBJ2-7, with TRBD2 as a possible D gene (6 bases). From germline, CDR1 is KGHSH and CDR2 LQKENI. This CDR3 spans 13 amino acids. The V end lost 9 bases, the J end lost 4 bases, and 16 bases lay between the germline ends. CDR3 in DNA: TGTGCCAGTTCCCACGGGAGAGAGTACGAGCAGTACGTC. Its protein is CASSHGREYEQYV.

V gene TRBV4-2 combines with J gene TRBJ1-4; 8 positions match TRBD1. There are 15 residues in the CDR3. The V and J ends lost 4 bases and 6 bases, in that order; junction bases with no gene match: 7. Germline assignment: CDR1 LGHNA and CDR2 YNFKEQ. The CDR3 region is CASSPRGQEDEKLFF. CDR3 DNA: TGTGCCAGCAGCCCCAGGGGGCAAGAGGATGAAAAACTGTTTTTT.

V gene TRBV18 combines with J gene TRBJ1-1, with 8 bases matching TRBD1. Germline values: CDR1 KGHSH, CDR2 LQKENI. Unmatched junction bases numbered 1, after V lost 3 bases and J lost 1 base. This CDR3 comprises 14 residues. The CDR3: CASSPGTGNTEAFF. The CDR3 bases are TGTGCCAGCTCACCTGGGACAGGGAACACTGAAGCTTTCTTT. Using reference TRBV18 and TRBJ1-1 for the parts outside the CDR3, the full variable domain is NAGVMQNPRHLVRRRGQEARLRCSPMKGHSHVYWYRQLPEEGLKFMVYLQKENIIDESGMPKERFSAEFPKEGPSILRIQQVVRGDSAAYFCASSPGTGNTEAFFGQGTRLTVV.

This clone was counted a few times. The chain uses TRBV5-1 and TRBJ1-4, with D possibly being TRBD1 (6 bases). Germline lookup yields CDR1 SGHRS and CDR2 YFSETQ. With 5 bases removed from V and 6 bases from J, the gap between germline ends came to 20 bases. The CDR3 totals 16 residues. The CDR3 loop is CASSLLSPGADEKLFF. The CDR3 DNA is TGCGCCAGCAGTCTGCTCAGTCCAGGGGCGGATGAAAAACTGTTTTTT.

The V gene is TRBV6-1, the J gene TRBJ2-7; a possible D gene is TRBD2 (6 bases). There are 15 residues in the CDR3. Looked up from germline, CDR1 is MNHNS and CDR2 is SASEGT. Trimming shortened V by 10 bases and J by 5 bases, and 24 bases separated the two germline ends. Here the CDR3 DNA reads TGTGCCACCGGGACTCGGCCCAATCCAATCCACGAGCAGTACTTC. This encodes CATGTRPNPIHEQYF.

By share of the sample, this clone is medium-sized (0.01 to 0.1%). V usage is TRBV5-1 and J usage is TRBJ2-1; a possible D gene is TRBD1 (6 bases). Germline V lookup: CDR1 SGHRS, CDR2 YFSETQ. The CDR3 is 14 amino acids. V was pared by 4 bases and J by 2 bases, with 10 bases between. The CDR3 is CASSEQGPYNEQFF. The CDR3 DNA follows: TGCGCCAGCAGCGAACAGGGACCCTACAATGAGCAGTTCTTC. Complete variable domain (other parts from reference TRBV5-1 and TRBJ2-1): KAGVTQTPRYLIKTRGQQVTLSCSPISGHRSVSWYQQTPGQGLQFLFEYFSETQRNKGNFPGRFSGRQFSNSRSEMNVSTLELGDSALYLCASSEQGPYNEQFFGPGTRLTVL.